The clone carrying this TCR beta chain was seen at least ten times. The source of the sample is a study of patients and donors after allogeneic stem cell transplantation. CDR3 length: 15 amino acids. The V and J ends lost 8 bases and 4 bases, in that order; junction bases with no gene match: 14. One entry per CDR3 protein results from TCRdb running MiXCR on the RT-PCR reads. The table lists 390,000 or so distinct CDR3 sequences, around 16% of them singletons. V gene TRBV12-3 or TRBV12-4 combines with J gene TRBJ2-7, with 7 bases fitting TRBD1. The receptor was isolated from a human donor who was either an allogeneic HSCT recipient or a stem cell or donor lymphocyte infusion donor (not recorded which). It is not recorded whose cells these are; they may come from a transplant donor. The specimen sequenced was blood, either unsorted or a sorted T cell fraction (not recorded which). The DNA of the CDR3 is TGTGCCAGCGGAAAAAAGGGACAGCAACCTTACGAGCAGTACTTC. Protein: CASGKKGQQPYEQYF.